This T cell receptor (beta chain) was sequenced for a study of T cell responses to AZD1222 COVID-19 vaccine. Study-wide results and limits: Spike-specific TCR repertoires showed rising breadth and depth after two AZD1222 doses. In a largely white British group with more females than males, clonal diversity was possibly underestimated. The reported proportion of spike-specific TCRs targeting unmutated variant regions was nearly half.

Note on this clone: Its antigen is not identified.

V lost 2 bases and J lost 15, with 10 bases in between. CDR1 is KGHDR and CDR2 is SFDVKD in the germline V gene. The CDR3 runs to 11 residues. Measured with immunoSEQ multiplex PCR; TCRdb has only the in-frame clones, and not every one. Among 150,000 to 200,000 clones, 92% were seen once, and the ten largest hold 1% to 1.5%. The V and J genes are TRBV24-1 and TRBJ2-1; D remains ambiguous. The source of this sequence is an adult who received the AZD1222 COVID-19 vaccine. The sequencing here drew on peripheral blood, taken 28 days after the second AZD1222 dose. The CDR3: CATSDSSQVFF. In DNA form, the CDR3 reads TGTGCCACCAGTGATTCCTCTCAGGTGTTCTTC.